The next 23 T cell receptor beta chains were all read from a single sample in a study of blood T cell repertoires in COVID-19. The data were produced by immunoSEQ multiplex PCR, yet TCRdb's version contains in-frame clones alone and is incomplete. The sample gives some 71,000 clones, about nine tenths of which show up once; roughly 2% is in the top ten. Specimen: peripheral blood. All receptors come from a man in his thirties or forties with acute or convalescent COVID-19.

This CDR3 reads CASSLSWTDTQYF. Here the CDR3 DNA reads TGTGCCAGCAGTCTATCCTGGACAGATACGCAGTATTTT. This chain joins TRBV9 and TRBJ2-3; no clear D. Germline V gene sequence: CDR1 SGDLS, CDR2 YYNGEE. This CDR3 contains 13 residues. Trimming removed 5 bases from V and 3 bases from J, with 10 bases in between.

The chain carries TRBV5-1 and TRBJ2-3, with D unresolved. The CDR3 contains 14 residues. Germline values: CDR1 SGHRS, CDR2 YFSETQ. V gave up 0 bases and J gave up 6 bases, with 11 bases separating them. The CDR3 DNA reads as TGCGCCAGCAGCTTGGTGACGGGTCTGGATACGCAGTATTTT. Residues: CASSLVTGLDTQYF.

On this clone: A read error may account for a junction end that differs from germline. The chain uses TRBV18 and TRBJ1-2; 8 positions match TRBD1. The germline gives CDR1 KGHSH, CDR2 LQKENI. The CDR3 is 13 residues long. CDR3 DNA sequence: TGTGCCAGCTCGCCACAGGGGGACTATGGCTACACCTTC. This encodes CASSPQGDYGYTF. The complete variable domain, with remaining parts taken from reference TRBV18 and TRBJ1-2, reads NAGVMQNPRHLVRRRGQEARLRCSPMKGHSHVYWYRQLPEEGLKFMVYLQKENIIDESGMPKERFSAEFPKEGPSILRIQQVVRGDSAAYFCASSPQGDYGYTFGSGTRLTVV.

The chain joins TRBV5-1 to TRBJ2-5; D not resolved. V was shortened by 0 bases and J by 3 bases, with 9 bases between the two germline ends. From germline, CDR1 is SGHRS and CDR2 YFSETQ. The CDR3 totals 14 residues. The CDR3 reads CASSLAAAEETQYF. In nucleotides, the CDR3 is TGCGCCAGCAGCTTGGCCGCGGCGGAAGAGACCCAGTACTTC.

The rearrangement joins TRBV7-8 to TRBJ1-1; D gene ambiguous. V was clipped by 8 bases and J by 4 bases, with 14 bases between them. Germline assignment: CDR1 SGHVS and CDR2 FQNEAQ. CDR3 length equals 13 residues. The CDR3 region has the DNA TGTGCCAGCCACCTATCGGAGACCACTGAAGCTTTCTTT. It encodes CASHLSETTEAFF.

The chain is built from TRBV4-3 and TRBJ1-1, with D maybe TRBD1 (6 bases). Deletions cut 0 bases from V and 3 bases from J, with 14 bases between. CDR1 LGHNA and CDR2 YSLEER come from the germline V gene. CDR3 length: 16 residues. CDR3 sequence (DNA): TGCGCCAGCAGCCAAGATCAAGGCAGGGGTGACACTGAAGCTTTCTTT. It specifies CASSQDQGRGDTEAFF.

The chain has TRBV27 and TRBJ1-6; D is unclear. The germline V gene encodes CDR1 MNHEY and CDR2 SMNVEV (reference sequence). This CDR3 is 13 amino acids long. Trimming cost V 8 bases and J 5 bases, with 10 bases left between them. The CDR3 DNA sequence: TGTGCCAGCGGTTGGCTGAATAATTCACCCCTCCACTTT. Protein sequence: CASGWLNNSPLHF.

Notes on this clone: A much bigger clone sits one base away, suggesting this may be a read error. Additional DNA sequences in this sample encode the identical CDR3. This sequence joins TRBV12-3 or TRBV12-4 and TRBJ1-1; D unresolved. Between the trimmed V and J ends, which lost 5 bases and 0 bases, there was a span of 4 bases. The CDR3 covers 12 residues. CDR3 sequence: CASSPMNTEAFF. The DNA of the CDR3 is TGTGCCAGCAGTCCTATGAACACTGAAGCTTTCTTT.

This clone was picked up a small number of times. The rearrangement uses TRBV10-1 and TRBJ1-2, with 9 nucleotides matching TRBD1. Per the germline V gene, CDR1 is WNHNN and CDR2 is SYGVQD (reference sequence). Trimming cost V 5 bases and J 7 bases; bases outside gene matches: 5. The CDR3 spans 13 residues. CDR3 sequence (DNA): TGCGCCAGCAGTCCGGACAGGGGCATTGGCTACACCTTC. Translation gives CASSPDRGIGYTF.

The V gene is TRBV7-9, the J gene TRBJ1-1; unclear D gene. There are 14 residues in the CDR3. Trimming took 5 bases from V and 4 from J, leaving 14 bases between them. The V gene's germline CDR1 is SEHNR and CDR2 FQNEAQ (reference sequence). CDR3 sequence: CASSPSGGGTEAFF. The DNA for the CDR3 is TGTGCCAGCAGCCCCAGCGGCGGTGGCACTGAAGCTTTCTTT. Supplemented by reference TRBV7-9 and TRBJ1-1, the full variable domain reads DTGVSQNPRHKITKRGQNVTFRCDPISEHNRLYWYRQTLGQGPEFLTYFQNEAQLEKSRLLSDRFSAERPKGSFSTLEIQRTEQGDSAMYLCASSPSGGGTEAFFGQGTRLTVV.

The chain combines TRBV15 with TRBJ1-4, with 10 positions matching TRBD1. Germline lookup yields CDR1 LNHNV and CDR2 YYDKDF (reference sequence). V lost 5 bases to trimming and J lost 0 bases; unmatched junction nucleotides: 6. The CDR3 has 17 residues. CDR3 residues: CATSSHGTGATNEKLFF. The CDR3 DNA reads as TGTGCCACCAGCTCTCACGGGACAGGGGCAACTAATGAAAAACTGTTTTTT.

This clone was counted only a few times. The chain joins TRBV27 to TRBJ2-1; a weak D match, TRBD1 (5 bases). Germline V lookup: CDR1 MNHEY, CDR2 SMNVEV (reference sequence). V gave up 3 bases and J gave up 8 bases, with 14 bases separating them. CDR3 length: 14 amino acids. Written as DNA, the CDR3 is TGTGCCAGCAGTTTTGGGGCCCCAATTGATGAGCAGTTCTTC. Its translation: CASSFGAPIDEQFF.

Remarks on this clone: Other nucleotide sequences in the sample specify the same CDR3. The gene calls are TRBV7-8 and TRBJ2-3, with D maybe TRBD1 (6 bases). The V gene's germline CDR1 is SGHVS and CDR2 FQNEAQ. This CDR3 is 16 amino acids long. With 1 base removed from V and 0 bases from J, the gap between germline ends came to 11 bases. This CDR3 is CASSLVTGKSTDTQYF. In DNA, the CDR3 is TGTGCCAGCAGCTTAGTGACAGGAAAGAGCACAGATACGCAGTATTTT.

V gene TRBV23-1 combines with J gene TRBJ2-7, with 7 bases fitting TRBD1. TRBV23-1 is annotated as an ORF whose role is uncertain. This CDR3 has 16 amino acids. Trimming cost V 8 bases and J 2 bases; bases outside gene matches: 15. CDR3 sequence (DNA): TGCGCCAGCCGTCCTTTACAGGGGTACAAGCCCTACGAGCAGTACGTC. Translation gives CASRPLQGYKPYEQYV.

The rearrangement joins TRBV5-1 to TRBJ2-2, with a weak D call TRBD1 (5 bases). Trimming took 2 bases from V and 4 from J, leaving 9 bases between them. The CDR3 length is 14 residues. Looked up from germline, CDR1 is SGHRS and CDR2 is YFSETQ. In DNA form, the CDR3 reads TGCGCCAGCAGCTTCGTCAGGGCCACCGGGGAGCTGTTTTTT. Translated, it gives CASSFVRATGELFF.

The genes are TRBV7-9 and TRBJ2-5; 9 bases fit TRBD1. The CDR3 contains 15 residues. The germline gives CDR1 SEHNR, CDR2 FQNEAQ (reference sequence). V lost 3 bases to trimming and J lost 2 bases; unmatched junction nucleotides: 4. The CDR3 loop reads CASSFGTGPQETQYF. The CDR3 region has the DNA TGTGCCAGCAGCTTCGGGACAGGGCCACAAGAGACCCAGTACTTC.

This clone was counted between two and nine times. V is TRBV12-3 or TRBV12-4 and J is TRBJ1-1; weak D call: TRBD1 (5 bases). Trimming pared 4 bases from V and 5 bases from J, leaving 8 bases between. CDR3 size: 12 residues. The CDR3 sequence is CASSWGETEAFF. In nucleotides, the CDR3 is TGTGCCAGCAGTTGGGGGGAAACTGAAGCTTTCTTT.

The rearrangement joins TRBV2 to TRBJ2-2; TRBD2 agrees at 10 bases. Germline V gives CDR1 SNHLY, CDR2 FYNNEI. The ends lost 4 bases at V and 1 base at J; junction bases unmatched: 3. The CDR3 consists of 16 residues. For the CDR3, the DNA is TGTGCCAGCAGTGTATGGACTAGCGGGAACACCGGGGAGCTGTTTTTT. It encodes CASSVWTSGNTGELFF.

The V and J genes are TRBV9 and TRBJ2-3, with TRBD2 as a possible D gene (5 bases). The CDR3 has 16 amino acids. Trimming removed 0 bases from V and 5 bases from J, with 16 bases in between. The germline V gene has CDR1 SGDLS and CDR2 YYNGEE. The CDR3 sequence is CASSVGTSSRGDTQYF. The CDR3 DNA sequence: TGTGCCAGCAGCGTAGGGACTTCCTCCCGCGGAGATACGCAGTATTTT.

A remark on this clone: Mismatch with germline at one junction end may stem from a read error. The rearrangement uses TRBV3-1 (or the pseudogene TRBV3-2) and TRBJ1-3; D uncertain. In germline, CDR1 is LGHDT, CDR2 YNNKEL (reference sequence). The CDR3 covers 13 residues. This CDR3 is CASSQGPGNTIYF. The CDR3 DNA follows: TGTGCCAGCAGCCAAGGGCCGGGAAATACCATATATTTT.

The CDR3 region is CASSSYGQGGGANVLTF. CDR3 nucleotide sequence: TGTGCCAGCTCATCATACGGACAGGGTGGTGGGGCCAACGTCCTGACTTTC. The chain is built from TRBV18 and TRBJ2-6; TRBD1 matches at 8 bases. Germline assignment: CDR1 KGHSH and CDR2 LQKENI. The CDR3 is made up of 17 amino acids. Trimming removed 5 bases from V and 3 bases from J; junction bases left unmatched: 9. The whole variable domain, filled in from reference TRBV18 and TRBJ2-6, reads NAGVMQNPRHLVRRRGQEARLRCSPMKGHSHVYWYRQLPEEGLKFMVYLQKENIIDESGMPKERFSAEFPKEGPSILRIQQVVRGDSAAYFCASSSYGQGGGANVLTFGAGSRLTVL.

The V call is TRBV12-3 or TRBV12-4, the J call TRBJ1-2, with no clear D. The V and J ends lost 2 bases and 8 bases respectively, with 12 bases between them. The CDR3 is 13 amino acids. CDR3 protein: CASSLSNSRGYTF. The CDR3 nucleotides read TGTGCCAGCAGTTTATCTAACAGCCGCGGCTACACCTTC.

This sequence joins TRBV2 and TRBJ1-2, with 9 bases fitting TRBD1. Germline CDR1 is SNHLY and CDR2 is FYNNEI. The J segment lost 4 bases and the V segment lost 5 bases, leaving 14 bases of the junction unmatched. This CDR3 comprises 17 residues. For the CDR3, the DNA is TGTGCCAGCAGTTATCCATCGGACAGGGGCGGATTCTATGGCTACACCTTC. Protein product: CASSYPSDRGGFYGYTF.